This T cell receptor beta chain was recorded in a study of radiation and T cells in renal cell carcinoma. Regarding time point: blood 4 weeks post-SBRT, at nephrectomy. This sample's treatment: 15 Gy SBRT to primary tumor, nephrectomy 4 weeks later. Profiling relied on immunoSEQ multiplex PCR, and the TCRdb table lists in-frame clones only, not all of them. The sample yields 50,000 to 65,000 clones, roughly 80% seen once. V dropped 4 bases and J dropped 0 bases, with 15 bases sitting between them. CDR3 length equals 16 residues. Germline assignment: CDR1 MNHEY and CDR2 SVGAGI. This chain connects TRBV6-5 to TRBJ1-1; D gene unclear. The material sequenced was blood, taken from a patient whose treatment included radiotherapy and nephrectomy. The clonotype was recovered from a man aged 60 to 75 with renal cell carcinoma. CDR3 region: CASSLTGPTLNTEAFF. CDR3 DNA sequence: TGTGCCAGCAGTTTGACCGGGCCAACCTTGAACACTGAAGCTTTCTTT.